The 24 T cell receptor beta chains listed next were all sequenced from one sample in a study of blood T cell repertoires in COVID-19. Profiled with immunoSEQ multiplex PCR; TCRdb holds only in-frame clones, not every one. The sample lists around 87,000 clones, more than 65% occurring once. Sequenced sample: peripheral blood. The receptors shown here come from a human donor in a cohort sampled during active COVID-19.

The gene calls are TRBV11-2 and TRBJ2-1, with 9 nucleotides matching TRBD1. This CDR3 is built from 16 residues. Germline V gene lookup returns CDR1 SGHAT and CDR2 FQNNGV. Trimming removed 4 bases from V and 8 bases from J; junction bases left unmatched: 12. The CDR3 sequence is CASSSFVGQGVDEQFF. The CDR3 DNA reads as TGTGCCAGCAGCTCCTTTGTGGGACAGGGCGTTGATGAGCAGTTCTTC.

The chain couples TRBV6-5 to TRBJ2-5, with 8 positions matching TRBD1. Germline values: CDR1 MNHEY, CDR2 SVGAGI. V shed 6 bases, J shed 5 bases, and the junction held 11 bases outside the gene matches. This CDR3 spans 15 amino acids. DNA of the CDR3: TGTGCCAGCAGCAGTGGACAGGGCCGGGGGGAGACCCAGTACTTC. This sequence encodes CASSSGQGRGETQYF.

This clone was counted a few times. The rearrangement joins TRBV9 to TRBJ1-3; TRBD1 aligns across 7 bases. CDR3 length: 15 residues. Germline CDR1 is SGDLS and CDR2 is YYNGEE. The trim removed 4 bases at V and 0 bases at J, leaving 4 bases unmatched. The CDR3 region is CASSPTGVSGNTIYF. The CDR3 DNA follows: TGTGCCAGCAGCCCAACAGGGGTCTCTGGAAACACCATATATTTT.

The chain is built from TRBV7-9 and TRBJ1-6, with 9 bases fitting TRBD1. The CDR3 has 15 residues. The germline CDR1 and CDR2 sequences are SEHNR and FQNEAQ (reference sequence). The ends lost 5 bases at V and 6 bases at J; junction bases unmatched: 5. CDR3: CASSPQGQGNSPLHF. The DNA of the CDR3 is TGTGCCAGCAGCCCCCAGGGACAGGGTAATTCACCCCTCCACTTT.

The V and J genes are TRBV7-9 and TRBJ2-7, with 9 bases identical to TRBD2. This CDR3 has 14 residues. Germline CDR1 reads SEHNR; CDR2 reads FQNEAQ (reference sequence). Trimming took 0 bases from V and 12 from J; bases not matched to a gene: 9. As DNA, the CDR3 is TGTGCCAGCAGCTTAGCTAGCGGGAGCGTCCACCTGTACTTC. Translation gives CASSLASGSVHLYF.

The V gene is TRBV2, the J gene TRBJ2-1; no firm D call. The V end was cut by 3 bases, the J end by 9 bases, with 15 bases between. In germline, CDR1 is SNHLY, CDR2 FYNNEI. This CDR3 has 14 amino acids. The CDR3: CASSDWLVGTEQFF. In nucleotides, the CDR3 is TGTGCCAGCAGTGATTGGCTGGTTGGCACTGAGCAGTTCTTC.

V is TRBV27 and J is TRBJ2-7, with a weak D call TRBD1 (6 bases). The CDR3 runs 17 residues. CDR1 MNHEY and CDR2 SMNVEV come from the germline V gene (reference sequence). V dropped 5 bases and J dropped 4 bases, with 24 bases sitting between them. The CDR3 reads CASSLYGQRHSLYEQYF. CDR3 nucleotides: TGTGCCAGCAGTCTATACGGACAGCGCCACTCGTTGTACGAGCAGTACTTC.

The chain has TRBV7-3 and TRBJ2-1; TRBD1 is a possible D gene (6 bases). This CDR3 is built from 13 residues. Per germline, CDR1 SGHTA and CDR2 FQGTGA. Trimming removed 5 bases from V and 10 bases from J, with 15 bases in between. CDR3 sequence reads: CASSDPGDREQFF. As DNA, the CDR3 is TGTGCCAGCAGCGACCCCGGAGACAGGGAGCAGTTCTTC.

This clone has more than one count but fewer than ten. CDR3 nucleotide sequence: TGTGCCAGCAGCCAAATGGCTAGCGGGGGGATGACGCACGAGCAGTACTTC. Its translation is CASSQMASGGMTHEQYF. The chain carries TRBV4-2 and TRBJ2-7; 11 bases fit TRBD2. V trimming: 2 bases; J trimming: 5 bases; junction bases outside the gene matches: 11. Germline CDR1 LGHNA, CDR2 YNFKEQ. The CDR3 is made up of 17 amino acids.

In regard to this clone: The germline gene is not matched at one end of the junction; a read error may be the cause. Written as DNA, the CDR3 is TGTGCTAGCAGCAGTAGCGGGGGTAACACAGATACGCAGTATTTT. This encodes CASSSSGGNTDTQYF. This chain links TRBV7-7 with TRBJ2-3, with 9 positions matching TRBD2. In germline, CDR1 is SSHAT, CDR2 FNYEAQ (reference sequence). The CDR3 spans 15 residues.

The CDR3 nucleotides are TGTGCCAGCAGCCGGGGACAGGCCGGCGCCGGGGAGCTGTTTTTT. Its translation: CASSRGQAGAGELFF. The rearrangement links TRBV28 to TRBJ2-2; TRBD1 matches 8 bases. The ends lost 6 bases at V and 6 bases at J; junction bases unmatched: 9. Germline values: CDR1 MDHEN, CDR2 SYDVKM. CDR3 length: 15 amino acids.

This clone was recorded only once. V usage is TRBV29-1 and J usage is TRBJ1-1; D is undetermined. The CDR3 runs to 15 residues. Germline-derived CDR1 and CDR2 are SQVTM and ANQGSEA. With 3 bases removed from V and 5 bases from J, the gap between germline ends came to 19 bases. The CDR3 region has the DNA TGCAGCGTTGATAGCCCGCGGAGGATAGGGACTGAAGCTTTCTTT. As protein: CSVDSPRRIGTEAFF.

This clone was counted once. The chain is built from TRBV28 and TRBJ1-4, with TRBD1 matching over 9 bases. CDR3 length equals 14 residues. J was trimmed by 8 bases and V by 5 bases; bases with no gene match: 6. Per the germline V gene, CDR1 is MDHEN and CDR2 is SYDVKM. This chain's CDR3 is CASSRTGAIEKLFF. In DNA, the CDR3 is TGTGCCAGCAGTCGGACAGGGGCCATCGAAAAACTGTTTTTT.

A few counts support this clone. The J gene is TRBJ2-1, the V gene TRBV4-1; 8 nucleotides line up with TRBD2. CDR3 size: 15 residues. Germline-derived CDR1 and CDR2 are MGHRA and YSYEKL. V dropped 2 bases and J dropped 7; count of bases not matched to a gene: 7. The CDR3 here is CASSQPGLGGNEQFF. As DNA, the CDR3 is TGCGCCAGCAGCCAACCGGGACTAGGGGGAAATGAGCAGTTCTTC.

The chain recombines TRBV27 with TRBJ1-6; 7 nucleotides agree with TRBD1. This CDR3 has 17 residues. Germline V gives CDR1 MNHEY, CDR2 SMNVEV (reference sequence). With V trimmed by 2 bases and J by 6 bases, 10 bases remained unmatched. The CDR3 coding sequence is TGTGCCAGCAGTTTAGGGAGAGGGGGCGGAAGTAATTCACCCCTCCACTTT. It specifies CASSLGRGGGSNSPLHF.

The chain is built from TRBV28 and TRBJ2-1; D not resolved. CDR3 length: 11 residues. The germline CDR1 and CDR2 sequences are MDHEN and SYDVKM. Trimming removed 4 bases from V and 7 bases from J, with 5 bases in between. As DNA, the CDR3 is TGTGCCAGCAGTTCCCCGAATGAGCAGTTCTTC. Its protein is CASSSPNEQFF.

This rearrangement joins TRBV27 to TRBJ1-1; weak D call: TRBD1 (5 bases). Trimming pared 7 bases from V and 1 base from J, leaving 16 bases between. Germline loops: CDR1 MNHEY, CDR2 SMNVEV (reference sequence). CDR3 length equals 15 residues. CDR3 coding DNA: TGTGCCAGCATTAGGTCTGGGGCGCAGAACACTGAAGCTTTCTTT. Protein sequence: CASIRSGAQNTEAFF.

The chain recombines TRBV9 with TRBJ1-6; D gene ambiguous. Germline loops: CDR1 SGDLS, CDR2 YYNGEE. The V and J ends lost 0 bases and 4 bases respectively, with 11 bases between them. The CDR3 extends over 16 amino acids. The CDR3 is CASSVGITPYNSPLHF. CDR3 coding DNA: TGTGCCAGCAGCGTAGGAATAACACCTTATAATTCACCCCTCCACTTT.

J is TRBJ1-4 and V is TRBV19; no clear D. The germline V gene has CDR1 LNHDA and CDR2 SQIVND (reference sequence). Between the trimmed V and J ends, which lost 9 bases and 3 bases, there was a span of 17 bases. The CDR3 covers 15 residues. In nucleotides, the CDR3 is TGTGCCAGCGCTCGGGGAGCAGTGGCTAATGAAAAACTGTTTTTT. It encodes CASARGAVANEKLFF.

V and J are TRBV6-5 and TRBJ1-1; D gene uncertain. The length of the CDR3 is 12 residues. Germline V CDR1 and CDR2: MNHEY, SVGAGI. V was trimmed by 6 bases and J by 5 bases, leaving 10 bases between them. The CDR3 here is CASRETSTEAFF. CDR3 sequence (DNA): TGTGCCAGCAGGGAGACGAGTACTGAAGCTTTCTTT.

This sequence joins TRBV4-1 and TRBJ2-3; maybe TRBD2 (5 bases). V dropped 4 bases and J dropped 2 bases, with 13 bases sitting between them. CDR1 is MGHRA, CDR2 YSYEKL, per germline. This CDR3 contains 15 residues. The CDR3: CASSRASGDTDTQYF. The CDR3 DNA reads TGCGCCAGCAGCCGCGCGTCCGGGGACACAGATACGCAGTATTTT.

CDR3 bases: TGTGCCAGCAGTTTCCTCCTTAGACAGCCTAACTATGGCTACACCTTC. Its translation: CASSFLLRQPNYGYTF. The rearrangement links TRBV28 to TRBJ1-2; D possibly corresponds to TRBD1 (5 bases). Germline V gene lookup returns CDR1 MDHEN and CDR2 SYDVKM. The CDR3 length is 16 residues. V was shortened by 3 bases and J by 0 bases, with 14 bases between the two germline ends.

The V and J genes are TRBV11-2 and TRBJ2-2; D might be TRBD2 (5 bases). Trimming removed 8 bases at V and 6 bases at J, with 10 bases between. This CDR3 comprises 12 residues. In germline, CDR1 is SGHAT, CDR2 FQNNGV. This chain's CDR3 is CASSSPAGELFF. The CDR3 DNA follows: TGTGCCAGCTCTAGCCCAGCCGGGGAGCTGTTTTTT.

In its sample, this clone was seen a few times. CDR3 loop: CASSGTGSIYSNQPQHF. CDR3 coding DNA: TGTGCCAGCTCAGGGACAGGCTCGATCTATAGCAATCAGCCCCAGCATTTT. The chain has TRBV18 and TRBJ1-5, with 8 bases aligning to TRBD1. Germline V lookup: CDR1 KGHSH, CDR2 LQKENI. V lost 5 bases, J lost 0 bases, and 9 bases stayed unmatched. The CDR3 totals 17 residues.